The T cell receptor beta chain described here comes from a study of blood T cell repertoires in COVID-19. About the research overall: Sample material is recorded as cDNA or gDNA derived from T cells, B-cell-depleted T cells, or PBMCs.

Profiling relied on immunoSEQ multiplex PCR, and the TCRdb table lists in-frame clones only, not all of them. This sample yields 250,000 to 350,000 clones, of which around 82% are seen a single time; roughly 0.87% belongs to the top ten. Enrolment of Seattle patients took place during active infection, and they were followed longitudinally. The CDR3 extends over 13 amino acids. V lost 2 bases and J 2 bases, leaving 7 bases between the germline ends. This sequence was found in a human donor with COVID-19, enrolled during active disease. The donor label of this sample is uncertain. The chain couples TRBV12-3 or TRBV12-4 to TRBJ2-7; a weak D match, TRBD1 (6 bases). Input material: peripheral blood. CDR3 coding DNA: TGTGCCAGCAGTTTAACAGGGACCTACGAGCAGTACTTC. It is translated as CASSLTGTYEQYF.